The source of this T cell receptor beta chain is a study of siplizumab effects on memory and regulatory T cells. Whole-study results and caveats: There were only a minor fraction of alloreactive clones that mapped to unstimulated subsets.

V was pared by 4 bases and J by 0 bases, with 19 bases between. This CDR3 is built from 17 residues. The germline V gene encodes CDR1 ENHRY and CDR2 SYGVKD. On this clone: The antigen is unknown.

TCRdb's copy holds only in-frame clones and misses some; the assay was immunoSEQ multiplex PCR. Counted here are 100,000 or so clones, 94% occurring once; the ten biggest clones make up over 1%. Sequenced input: non-Treg CD4+ T cells sorted from blood. This sequence was found in a human donor in good health. V and J are TRBV10-3 and TRBJ2-7; D gene uncertain. The CDR3 region is CAISGTAVPYYSYEQYF. CDR3 bases: TGTGCCATCAGTGGGACCGCAGTGCCCTACTACTCCTACGAGCAGTACTTC.